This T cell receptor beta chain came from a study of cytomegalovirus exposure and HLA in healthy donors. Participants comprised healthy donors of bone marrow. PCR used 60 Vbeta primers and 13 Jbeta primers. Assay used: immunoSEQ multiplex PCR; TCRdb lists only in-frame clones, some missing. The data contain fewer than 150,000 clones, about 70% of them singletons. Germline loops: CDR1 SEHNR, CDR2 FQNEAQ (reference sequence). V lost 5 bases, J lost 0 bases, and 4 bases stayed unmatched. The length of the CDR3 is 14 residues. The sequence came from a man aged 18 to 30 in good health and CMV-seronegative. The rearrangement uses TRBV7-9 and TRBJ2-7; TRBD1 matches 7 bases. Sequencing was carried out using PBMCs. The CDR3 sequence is CASSPPGGSYEQYF. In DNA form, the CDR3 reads TGTGCCAGCAGCCCCCCAGGGGGCTCCTACGAGCAGTACTTC.